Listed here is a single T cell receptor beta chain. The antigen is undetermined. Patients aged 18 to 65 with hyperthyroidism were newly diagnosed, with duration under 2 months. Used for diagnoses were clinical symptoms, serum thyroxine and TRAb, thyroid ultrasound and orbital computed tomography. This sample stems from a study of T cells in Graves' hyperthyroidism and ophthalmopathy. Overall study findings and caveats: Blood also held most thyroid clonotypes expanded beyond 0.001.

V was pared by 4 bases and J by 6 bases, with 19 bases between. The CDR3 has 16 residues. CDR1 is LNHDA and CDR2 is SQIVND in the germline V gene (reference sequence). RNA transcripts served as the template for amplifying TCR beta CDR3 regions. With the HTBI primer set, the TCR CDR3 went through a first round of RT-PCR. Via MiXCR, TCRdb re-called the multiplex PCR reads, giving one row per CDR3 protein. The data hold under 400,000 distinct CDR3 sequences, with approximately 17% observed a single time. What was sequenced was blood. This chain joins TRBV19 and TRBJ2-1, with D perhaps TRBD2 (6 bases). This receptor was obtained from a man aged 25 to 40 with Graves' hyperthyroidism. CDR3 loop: CASSRLREAYGNEQFF. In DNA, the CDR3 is TGTGCCAGTAGTAGGTTGAGGGAGGCCTACGGCAATGAGCAGTTCTTC.